The next 12 T cell receptor beta chains were all read from a single sample in a study of T cell changes during pregnancy in multiple sclerosis. This table comes from immunoSEQ multiplex PCR, and its TCRdb copy is limited to in-frame clones, with some not included. The sample holds 48,000 or so clones; around 94% are singletons and the top ten take around 0.47%. The specimen was CD4+ T cells from peripheral blood mononuclear cells, collected in the first trimester of pregnancy. Receptors were obtained from a female donor with multiple sclerosis, enrolled in a pregnancy study.

This sequence joins TRBV2 and TRBJ2-7; weak D call: TRBD1 (5 bases). The CDR3 covers 13 residues. V was shortened by 8 bases and J by 6 bases, with 17 bases between the two germline ends. Germline CDR1 reads SNHLY; CDR2 reads FYNNEI. CDR3 nucleotides: TGTGCCAGCCACAGGTCCTTTTCTGGCGAGCAGTACTTC. This sequence encodes CASHRSFSGEQYF.

This clone occurred once. J is TRBJ1-3 and V is TRBV6-1; D uncertain. Trimming left V 1 base short and J 2 bases short, with 15 bases between. CDR1 and CDR2 from the germline V gene are MNHNS and SASEGT. The CDR3 has 17 residues. CDR3 residues: CASSEGAIELPGNTIYF. DNA for the CDR3: TGTGCCAGCAGTGAAGGGGCGATAGAGTTACCTGGAAACACCATATATTTT.

The rearrangement links TRBV18 to TRBJ2-5; no definite D call. CDR3 length equals 14 residues. The V gene's germline CDR1 is KGHSH and CDR2 LQKENI. V gave up 3 bases and J gave up 1 base, with 9 bases separating them. CDR3 region: CASSPTEPQETQYF. DNA of the CDR3: TGTGCCAGCTCACCGACGGAGCCCCAAGAGACCCAGTACTTC. The whole variable domain, remainder taken from reference TRBV18 and TRBJ2-5, is NAGVMQNPRHLVRRRGQEARLRCSPMKGHSHVYWYRQLPEEGLKFMVYLQKENIIDESGMPKERFSAEFPKEGPSILRIQQVVRGDSAAYFCASSPTEPQETQYFGPGTRLLVL.

V and J are TRBV11-2 and TRBJ2-2; tentatively, D is TRBD2 (6 bases). V lost 5 bases to trimming and J lost 3 bases, with 13 bases between them. Germline-derived CDR1 and CDR2 are SGHAT and FQNNGV. CDR3 length: 15 amino acids. CDR3 region: CASSPKDYYTGELFF. The CDR3 DNA sequence: TGTGCCAGCAGCCCAAAGGACTACTACACCGGGGAGCTGTTTTTT.

The chain carries TRBV5-4 and TRBJ2-3, with 9 bases fitting TRBD2. In germline, CDR1 is SGHNT, CDR2 YYREEE (reference sequence). Losses at the gene ends were 0 bases for V and 3 bases for J; bases not matched to a gene: 8. CDR3 length: 17 amino acids. The CDR3 region is CASSLAGRAGGTDTQYF. The CDR3 DNA reads TGTGCCAGCAGCTTGGCTGGTCGAGCGGGGGGTACAGATACGCAGTATTTT.

CDR3 sequence: CASSSGLAGETQYF. Here the CDR3 DNA reads TGTGCCAGCAGCTCGGGACTAGCTGGGGAGACCCAGTACTTC. The chain is built from TRBV7-8 and TRBJ2-5, with 9 bases aligning to TRBD2. With V trimmed by 4 bases and J by 5 bases, 5 bases remained unmatched. CDR3 size: 14 residues. From germline, CDR1 is SGHVS and CDR2 FQNEAQ.

The chain joins TRBV7-9 to TRBJ1-1, with TRBD1 matching over 8 bases. With 6 bases clipped from V and 3 bases from J, the junction kept 12 bases outside the gene matches. This CDR3 is built from 16 residues. CDR1 and CDR2 from the germline V gene are SEHNR and FQNEAQ (reference sequence). The CDR3 nucleotides read TGTGCCAGCAGTCAATCCGGGACAGGTTATTACACTGAAGCTTTCTTT. Encoded protein: CASSQSGTGYYTEAFF.

V is TRBV28 and J is TRBJ1-6; 7 nucleotides line up with TRBD1. The J segment lost 8 bases and the V segment lost 5 bases, leaving 6 bases of the junction unmatched. Germline V lookup: CDR1 MDHEN, CDR2 SYDVKM. The CDR3 is made up of 14 amino acids. CDR3 in DNA: TGTGCCAGCAGTACCGGGACAGAGCATTCACCCCTCCACTTT. Its protein product is CASSTGTEHSPLHF.

The V gene is TRBV6-5, the J gene TRBJ2-1, with 8 nucleotides matching TRBD2. This CDR3 region has 16 residues. With V trimmed by 0 bases and J by 7 bases, 8 bases remained unmatched. Germline loops: CDR1 MNHEY, CDR2 SVGAGI. CDR3 bases: TGTGCCAGCAGTTACTCAACCGGGACTAGTACAAATGAGCAGTTCTTC. Translating it yields CASSYSTGTSTNEQFF.

The chain is built from TRBV10-3 and TRBJ2-7; 11 bases map to TRBD1. CDR3 length: 13 amino acids. V was clipped by 6 bases and J by 4 bases; unmatched bases: 2. CDR1 and CDR2 (germline): ENHRY, SYGVKD. CDR3 region: CAIRDRGPYEQYF. CDR3 DNA: TGTGCCATCAGGGACAGGGGGCCGTACGAGCAGTACTTC.

The rearrangement uses TRBV5-4 and TRBJ2-7, with a possible D match to TRBD2 (6 bases). V was cut by 2 bases and J by 4 bases, with 16 bases left in between. Per the germline V gene, CDR1 is SGHNT and CDR2 is YYREEE (reference sequence). CDR3 length: 15 residues. As DNA, the CDR3 is TGTGCCAGCAGCTTAGGTTCTCTAGCGCGGTACGAGCAGTACTTC. Protein sequence: CASSLGSLARYEQYF.

V and J are TRBV5-4 and TRBJ1-2; D ambiguous. Germline V gene data show CDR1 as SGHNT and CDR2 as YYREEE (reference sequence). Trimming shortened V by 0 bases and J by 3 bases, and 9 bases separated the two germline ends. This CDR3 region has 14 residues. The CDR3 nucleotides are TGTGCCAGCAGCTTGGGAGGGCCCGACTATGGCTACACCTTC. It codes for CASSLGGPDYGYTF.